This is a list of T cell receptor beta chains from one sample in a study of response to subunit inactivated influenza vaccine. TCRdb ran MiXCR on the RT-PCR reads and lists one entry per CDR3 protein. The table records more than 700,000 distinct CDR3 sequences, 20% to 25% of them present only once. The specimen comprised PBMCs from blood, sampled 5 days after vaccination. These receptors all come from a man aged 50 or older who received an inactivated influenza vaccine. Each CDR3 is given with its conserved first and last residue. The D gene is left open where the match is weak. Expanded clones are given a class, and other clones once, few, many or no size at all.

v_call: TRBV20-1; clone_size: .; j_call: TRBJ2-1; d_call: TRBD2; cdr3_nt: TGCAGTGCTAGGCCTCCGGGACTAGGGGCAGGGGAGCAGTTCTTC; cdr3_aa: CSARPPGLGAGEQFF
v_call: TRBV4-1; clone_size: few; j_call: TRBJ2-5; d_call: .; cdr3_nt: TGCGCCAGCAGCCAAGATGCCAAAATTAGACCGGGACAAAAGCGGGAGACCCAGTACTTC; cdr3_aa: CASSQDAKIRPGQKRETQYF
v_call: TRBV15; clone_size: few; j_call: TRBJ2-1; d_call: .; cdr3_nt: TGTGCCACCAGCAGAGAAGTACTAGCCCGATACAATGAGCAGTTCTTC; cdr3_aa: CATSREVLARYNEQFF
v_call: TRBV6-1; clone_size: few; j_call: TRBJ1-5; d_call: .; cdr3_nt: TGTGCCAGCAACCCAACAGATGTACAGCCCCAGCATTTT; cdr3_aa: CASNPTDVQPQHF
v_call: TRBV2; clone_size: .; j_call: TRBJ2-5; d_call: .; cdr3_nt: TGTGCCAGCACCGAAGGGCTAGCCGGTATATGGACCCAGTACTTC; cdr3_aa: CASTEGLAGIWTQYF
v_call: TRBV6-2/TRBV6-3; clone_size: .; j_call: TRBJ2-3; d_call: .; cdr3_nt: TGTGCCAGCAGTTACCCAGACAGCACAGATACGCAGTATTTT; cdr3_aa: CASSYPDSTDTQYF
v_call: TRBV15; clone_size: .; j_call: TRBJ2-2; d_call: .; cdr3_nt: TGTGCCACCAGCAGAAAGTTTCTCACCGGGGAGCTGTTTTTT; cdr3_aa: CATSRKFLTGELFF
v_call: TRBV7-9; clone_size: few; j_call: TRBJ2-1; d_call: .; cdr3_nt: TGTGCCAGCAGCTTCGGGGACGGTGAGCAGTTCTTC; cdr3_aa: CASSFGDGEQFF
v_call: TRBV6-2/TRBV6-3; clone_size: .; j_call: TRBJ1-1; d_call: TRBD1; cdr3_nt: TGTGCCAGCAGTTACGTGAGCACCGGGACAGGGCCGAACACTGAAGCTTTCTTT; cdr3_aa: CASSYVSTGTGPNTEAFF
v_call: TRBV5-6; clone_size: few; j_call: TRBJ2-5; d_call: .; cdr3_nt: TGTGCCAGCAGCCGCGTTAGGGAGACCCAGTACTTC; cdr3_aa: CASSRVRETQYF
v_call: TRBV4-1; clone_size: .; j_call: TRBJ2-3; d_call: .; cdr3_nt: TGCGCCAGCAGCCAAGAGTTAGATACGCAGTATTTT; cdr3_aa: CASSQELDTQYF
v_call: TRBV20-1; clone_size: .; j_call: TRBJ2-7; d_call: TRBD2; cdr3_nt: TGCAGTGCTGGAACAAAGCGGGGCTCCTACGAGCAGTACTTC; cdr3_aa: CSAGTKRGSYEQYF
v_call: TRBV7-8; clone_size: few; j_call: TRBJ2-5; d_call: TRBD1; cdr3_nt: TGTGCCAGCAGCCAACAGGGGGCGCTTCAGGAGACCCAGTACTTC; cdr3_aa: CASSQQGALQETQYF
v_call: TRBV25-1; clone_size: .; j_call: TRBJ2-2; d_call: .; cdr3_nt: TGTGCCAGCAGCCTCCAGTCGGGGCTCACCGGGGAGCTGTTTTTT; cdr3_aa: CASSLQSGLTGELFF
v_call: TRBV6-2/TRBV6-3; clone_size: many; j_call: TRBJ2-1; d_call: TRBD2; cdr3_nt: TGTGCCAGCAGCCGATCCAGCGGGAGGCTAGGCAATGAGCAGTTCTTC; cdr3_aa: CASSRSSGRLGNEQFF
v_call: TRBV4-3; clone_size: .; j_call: TRBJ1-2; d_call: TRBD1; cdr3_nt: TGCGCCAGCAGCCAAGATCTGCAGGGGGCGCTTGATGGCTACACCTTC; cdr3_aa: CASSQDLQGALDGYTF
v_call: TRBV29-1; clone_size: .; j_call: TRBJ2-3; d_call: .; cdr3_nt: TGCAGCGTTGGTACGGGACTGGGCACAGATACGCAGTATTTT; cdr3_aa: CSVGTGLGTDTQYF
v_call: TRBV12-3/TRBV12-4; clone_size: many; j_call: TRBJ2-3; d_call: TRBD2; cdr3_nt: TGTGCCAGCAGTCTTAGCGGGGGGCTCACAGATACGCAGTATTTT; cdr3_aa: CASSLSGGLTDTQYF
v_call: TRBV29-1; clone_size: few; j_call: TRBJ2-3; d_call: .; cdr3_nt: TGCAGCGTTGTTCCTGGATCCCGCACAGATACGCAGTATTTT; cdr3_aa: CSVVPGSRTDTQYF
v_call: TRBV7-2; clone_size: .; j_call: TRBJ2-1; d_call: .; cdr3_nt: TGTGCCAGCAGCTCCCGAGGAGTCAATGAGCAGTTCTTC; cdr3_aa: CASSSRGVNEQFF
v_call: TRBV12-3/TRBV12-4; clone_size: .; j_call: TRBJ1-2; d_call: TRBD1; cdr3_nt: TGTGCCAGCAGTTTAGGCAGGGGGCACTATGGCTACACCTTC; cdr3_aa: CASSLGRGHYGYTF
v_call: TRBV29-1; clone_size: .; j_call: TRBJ2-7; d_call: .; cdr3_nt: TGCAGCGTTGAAGATGCCCGGGAGCCCTACGAGCAGTACTTC; cdr3_aa: CSVEDAREPYEQYF
v_call: TRBV6-2/TRBV6-3; clone_size: few; j_call: TRBJ2-5; d_call: TRBD2; cdr3_nt: TGTGCCAGCAATAAGCCCCGGGGGGCCCAGTACTTC; cdr3_aa: CASNKPRGAQYF
v_call: TRBV29-1; clone_size: many; j_call: TRBJ2-3; d_call: TRBD2; cdr3_nt: TGCAGCGTTGACGGGAGGCAGTTAAACACAGATACGCAGTATTTT; cdr3_aa: CSVDGRQLNTDTQYF
v_call: TRBV12-3/TRBV12-4; clone_size: .; j_call: TRBJ2-3; d_call: TRBD2; cdr3_nt: TGTGCCAGCAGTTTATTGGGACTAGGGAGCACAGATACGCAGTATTTT; cdr3_aa: CASSLLGLGSTDTQYF
v_call: TRBV4-1; clone_size: few; j_call: TRBJ1-4; d_call: .; cdr3_nt: TGCGCCAGCAGCCCCACATACGGGCAGGGAACTAATGAAAAACTGTTTTTT; cdr3_aa: CASSPTYGQGTNEKLFF